The 20 T cell receptor beta chains below come from one sample, sequenced in a study of beta chain features in type 1 diabetes. Reverse transcription of all isolated RNA meant that expressed TCRB transcripts were sequenced. Profiled with immunoSEQ multiplex PCR; TCRdb holds only in-frame clones, not every one. The data hold 250,000 to 350,000 clones, with roughly 15% observed a single time. No antigens are known for them. Study-level results: Moderately but significantly shorter TCRB CDR3s were found in Type 1 diabetes patients in all four CD4+ subsets.

Sequenced input: naive CD4+ T cells from blood. Source of these receptors: a man between 18 and 35 years old with type 1 diabetes.

The chain couples TRBV5-6 to TRBJ2-5; TRBD2 agrees at 7 bases. The CDR3 extends over 13 amino acids. The germline V gene has CDR1 SGHDT and CDR2 YYEEEE. V lost 1 base to trimming and J lost 3 bases; unmatched junction nucleotides: 0. For the CDR3, the DNA is TGTGCCAGCAGCTTGCTAGCGGAAGAGACCCAGTACTTC. It translates to CASSLLAEETQYF.

The chain uses TRBV6-5 and TRBJ1-1, with D hard to call. The CDR3 has 15 residues. Germline loops: CDR1 MNHEY, CDR2 SVGAGI. With 5 bases removed from V and 1 base from J, the gap between germline ends came to 14 bases. In nucleotides, the CDR3 is TGTGCCAGCAGTCGCCGTGACACCCGGAACACTGAAGCTTTCTTT. Translated, it gives CASSRRDTRNTEAFF.

This clone was observed a few times. J is TRBJ1-6 and V is TRBV9; 7 bases align to TRBD1. The germline V gene encodes CDR1 SGDLS and CDR2 YYNGEE. The length of the CDR3 is 14 residues. With V trimmed by 2 bases and J by 7 bases, 3 bases remained unmatched. The CDR3 loop is CASSVTGNNSPLHF. In nucleotides, the CDR3 is TGTGCCAGCAGCGTGACAGGGAACAATTCACCCCTCCACTTT.

This clone showed up just a few times. This chain links TRBV5-1 with TRBJ2-7; D is perhaps TRBD1 (7 bases). This CDR3 is built from 16 residues. Germline lookup yields CDR1 SGHRS and CDR2 YFSETQ. The V gene lost 0 bases and the J gene lost 0 bases, with 13 bases spanning the gap. CDR3 loop: CASSLVGGDSSYEQYF. The CDR3 DNA reads TGCGCCAGCAGCTTGGTCGGCGGGGACAGCTCCTACGAGCAGTACTTC.

The table lists this clone with a few counts. V is TRBV2 and J is TRBJ1-4; TRBD1 aligns across 10 bases. The V and J ends lost 2 bases and 9 bases, in that order; junction bases with no gene match: 6. This CDR3 region has 15 residues. Germline-derived CDR1 and CDR2 are SNHLY and FYNNEI. The CDR3 region is CASSEIEGQGQKLFF. CDR3 DNA: TGTGCCAGCAGTGAAATCGAGGGACAGGGGCAAAAACTGTTTTTT.

The gene calls are TRBV2 and TRBJ2-3, with 7 positions matching TRBD2. The CDR3 length is 12 residues. Trimming cost V 10 bases and J 4 bases; bases outside gene matches: 5. Germline-derived CDR1 and CDR2 are SNHLY and FYNNEI. The CDR3 loop reads CANKGRADTQYF. The CDR3 nucleotides read TGTGCCAACAAGGGGAGGGCAGATACGCAGTATTTT.

This clone was seen more than once but under ten times. The V gene is TRBV11-2, the J gene TRBJ2-2; D gene ambiguous. V was clipped by 5 bases and J by 4 bases, with 11 bases between them. The CDR3 consists of 14 residues. Germline CDR1 and CDR2: SGHAT and FQNNGV. The CDR3 region has the DNA TGTGCCAGCAGCCCCGCCTTTAGCACCGGGGAGCTGTTTTTT. Translation: CASSPAFSTGELFF. The complete variable domain, with remaining parts taken from reference TRBV11-2 and TRBJ2-2, reads EAGVAQSPRYKIIEKRQSVAFWCNPISGHATLYWYQQILGQGPKLLIQFQNNGVVDDSQLPKDRFSAERLKGVDSTLKIQPAKLEDSAVYLCASSPAFSTGELFFGEGSRLTVL.

The chain uses TRBV29-1 and TRBJ2-1, with a possible D match to TRBD1 (6 bases). Trimming took off 4 bases at V and 0 bases at J, with 13 bases between the two ends. This CDR3 has 15 amino acids. Germline CDR1 is SQVTM and CDR2 is ANQGSEA. The CDR3: CSVARGFNSYNEQFF. The DNA of the CDR3 is TGCAGCGTTGCAAGGGGGTTTAACTCCTACAATGAGCAGTTCTTC.

The gene calls are TRBV25-1 and TRBJ2-7; D call uncertain. With 1 base removed from V and 3 bases from J, the gap between germline ends came to 7 bases. This CDR3 is 13 amino acids long. The germline V gene has CDR1 MGHDK and CDR2 SYGVNS. Here the CDR3 reads CASSESGLYEQYF. CDR3 coding DNA: TGTGCCAGCAGTGAATCAGGCCTCTACGAGCAGTACTTC.

The J gene is TRBJ1-1, the V gene TRBV27; D ambiguous. The germline V and J ends were trimmed by 6 bases and 2 bases, with 7 bases remaining between them. Germline-derived CDR1 and CDR2 are MNHEY and SMNVEV (reference sequence). This CDR3 comprises 12 residues. The CDR3, as DNA: TGTGCCAGCAGACAGAGAAACACTGAAGCTTTCTTT. Residues: CASRQRNTEAFF.

This chain connects TRBV7-2 to TRBJ2-7; D may be TRBD1 (5 bases). Trimming pared 3 bases from V and 3 bases from J, leaving 12 bases between. The CDR3 covers 14 residues. Germline lookup yields CDR1 SGHTA and CDR2 FQGNSA. The CDR3 loop reads CASSFGQGSYEQYF. In nucleotides, the CDR3 is TGTGCCAGCAGCTTTGGGCAGGGCAGCTACGAGCAGTACTTC.

The chain recombines TRBV9 with TRBJ2-1, with 10 bases matching TRBD2. CDR1 and CDR2 from the germline V gene are SGDLS and YYNGEE. V gave up 0 bases and J gave up 8 bases; unmatched junction bases: 8. The CDR3 has 16 residues. CDR3 region: CASSVVRAGGLYEQFF. The CDR3 nucleotides are TGTGCCAGCAGCGTAGTTAGAGCGGGAGGGCTCTATGAGCAGTTCTTC.

This clone showed up just a few times. J is TRBJ2-5 and V is TRBV6-5; TRBD1 is a possible D gene (5 bases). Trimming stripped 4 bases from V and 4 bases from J, with 13 bases between. The CDR3 covers 14 residues. Germline CDR1 reads MNHEY; CDR2 reads SVGAGI. The CDR3 coding sequence is TGTGCCAGCAGTTCCAGGGTTCTAGGAGAGACCCAGTACTTC. Encoded protein: CASSSRVLGETQYF.

The chain combines TRBV15 with TRBJ1-1; 9 bases are a match to TRBD1. J was trimmed by 8 bases and V by 6 bases; bases with no gene match: 13. The CDR3 totals 15 residues. Germline V gene data show CDR1 as LNHNV and CDR2 as YYDKDF (reference sequence). The CDR3 loop is CATRSGQGLNMEAFF. The CDR3 nucleotides read TGTGCCACCAGGTCGGGACAGGGCTTGAACATGGAAGCTTTCTTT.

The table lists this clone with a few counts. The V call is TRBV5-4, the J call TRBJ2-5; D is perhaps TRBD1 (5 bases). Trimming shortened V by 0 bases and J by 1 base, and 7 bases separated the two germline ends. Germline values: CDR1 SGHNT, CDR2 YYREEE (reference sequence). CDR3 length: 14 amino acids. The CDR3, as DNA: TGTGCCAGCAGCTTGGTGGGGCTCCAAGAGACCCAGTACTTC. It specifies CASSLVGLQETQYF.

The V call is TRBV7-2, the J call TRBJ1-2; 7 bases agree with TRBD1. The CDR3 spans 14 residues. Looked up from germline, CDR1 is SGHTA and CDR2 is FQGNSA. The ends lost 3 bases at V and 2 bases at J; junction bases unmatched: 3. The CDR3 sequence is CASSLGDRNYGYTF. In DNA form, the CDR3 reads TGTGCCAGCAGCTTGGGGGACAGAAACTATGGCTACACCTTC.

Only a few counts were recorded for this clone. The chain recombines TRBV7-8 with TRBJ2-5, with 15 bases matching TRBD2. The CDR3 covers 18 residues. Germline V gene sequence: CDR1 SGHVS, CDR2 FQNEAQ. J gave up 4 bases and V 3 bases, and 9 bases lay outside the gene matches. The CDR3 nucleotides read TGTGCCAGCAGCTTCGGGCACGGGACTAGCGGGGGGCCAGAGACCCAGTACTTC. Its translation is CASSFGHGTSGGPETQYF.

On this clone: Other DNA sequences in this specimen translate into the identical CDR3. This sequence joins TRBV6-5 and TRBJ2-7, with 7 bases lining up with TRBD2. Germline assignment: CDR1 MNHEY and CDR2 SVGAGI. The CDR3 is made up of 15 amino acids. Germline trimming cut 0 bases from V and 0 bases from J; bases unmatched to any gene: 2. The CDR3 reads CASSYSGTTSYEQYF. The CDR3 DNA is TGTGCCAGCAGTTACTCCGGGACTACCTCCTACGAGCAGTACTTC.

The V gene is TRBV21-1, the J gene TRBJ2-1; the table's TRBD2 call for D was not verified on the DNA. TRBV21-1 is listed as a pseudogene. The CDR3 contains 16 residues. The CDR3 sequence is CASRNEVGLASNEQFF. In DNA, the CDR3 is TGTGCCAGCAGAAACGAAGTGGGACTAGCGAGCAATGAGCAGTTCTTC.

This clone was seen a few times. This rearrangement joins TRBV10-3 to TRBJ2-5, with TRBD1 matching over 10 bases. Germline CDR1 is ENHRY and CDR2 is SYGVKD. This CDR3 contains 13 residues. The J segment lost 5 bases and the V segment lost 10 bases, leaving 7 bases of the junction unmatched. The CDR3 DNA follows: TGTGCCACCGCTCCGGGACAGGGGGAGACCCAGTACTTC. It specifies CATAPGQGETQYF.